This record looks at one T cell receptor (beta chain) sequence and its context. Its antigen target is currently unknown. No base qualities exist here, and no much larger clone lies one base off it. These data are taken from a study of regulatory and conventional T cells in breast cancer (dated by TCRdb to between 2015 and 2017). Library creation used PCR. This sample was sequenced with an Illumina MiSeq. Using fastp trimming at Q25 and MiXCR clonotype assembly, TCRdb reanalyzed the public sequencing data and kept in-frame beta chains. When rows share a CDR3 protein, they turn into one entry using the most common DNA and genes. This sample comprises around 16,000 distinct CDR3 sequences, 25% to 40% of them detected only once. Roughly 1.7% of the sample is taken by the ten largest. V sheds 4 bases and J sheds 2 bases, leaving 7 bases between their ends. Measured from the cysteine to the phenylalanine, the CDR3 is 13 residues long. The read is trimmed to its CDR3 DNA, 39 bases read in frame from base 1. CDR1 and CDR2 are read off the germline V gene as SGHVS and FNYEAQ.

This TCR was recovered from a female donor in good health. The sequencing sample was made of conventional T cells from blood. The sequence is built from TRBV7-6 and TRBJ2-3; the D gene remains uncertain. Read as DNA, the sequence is TGTGCCAGCAGCTCCGGCATCACAGATACGCAGTATTTT. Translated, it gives CASSSGITDTQYF.